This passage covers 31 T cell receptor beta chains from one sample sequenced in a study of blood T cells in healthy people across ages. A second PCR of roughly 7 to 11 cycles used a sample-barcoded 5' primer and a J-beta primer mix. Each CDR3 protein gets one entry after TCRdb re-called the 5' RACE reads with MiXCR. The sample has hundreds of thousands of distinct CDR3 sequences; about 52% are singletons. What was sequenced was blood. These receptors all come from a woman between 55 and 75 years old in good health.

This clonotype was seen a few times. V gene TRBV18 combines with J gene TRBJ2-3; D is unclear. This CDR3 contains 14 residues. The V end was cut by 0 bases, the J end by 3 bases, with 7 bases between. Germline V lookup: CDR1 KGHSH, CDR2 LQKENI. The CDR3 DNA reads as TGTGCCAGCTCACCACCGGAGCAAACAGATACGCAGTATTTT. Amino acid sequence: CASSPPEQTDTQYF.

The CDR3: CASSYGASGAYEQYF. CDR3 in DNA: TGCGCCAGCAGCTACGGGGCTAGCGGAGCCTACGAGCAGTACTTC. The genes are TRBV5-1 and TRBJ2-7; 7 nucleotides agree with TRBD2. Germline V lookup: CDR1 SGHRS, CDR2 YFSETQ. With V trimmed by 3 bases and J by 2 bases, 8 bases remained unmatched. The CDR3 contains 15 residues.

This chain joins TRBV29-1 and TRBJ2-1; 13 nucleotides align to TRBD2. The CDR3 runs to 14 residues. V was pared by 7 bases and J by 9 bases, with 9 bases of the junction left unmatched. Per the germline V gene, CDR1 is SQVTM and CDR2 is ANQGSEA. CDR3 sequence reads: CSARTSGSRIEQFF. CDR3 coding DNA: TGCAGCGCCCGGACTAGCGGGAGTAGAATTGAGCAGTTCTTC.

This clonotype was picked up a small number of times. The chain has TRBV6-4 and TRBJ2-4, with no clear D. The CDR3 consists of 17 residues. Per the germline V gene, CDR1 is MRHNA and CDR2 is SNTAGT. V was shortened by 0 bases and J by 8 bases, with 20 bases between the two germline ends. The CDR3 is CASSDSRVGNATDIQYF. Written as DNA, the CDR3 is TGTGCCAGCAGTGACTCTAGGGTGGGTAATGCGACGGACATTCAGTACTTC.

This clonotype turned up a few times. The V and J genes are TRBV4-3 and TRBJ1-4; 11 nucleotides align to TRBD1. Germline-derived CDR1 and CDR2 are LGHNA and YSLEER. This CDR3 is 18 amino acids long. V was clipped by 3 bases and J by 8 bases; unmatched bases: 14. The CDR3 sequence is CASSQEWTGGRPGEKLFF. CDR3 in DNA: TGCGCCAGCAGCCAGGAGTGGACAGGGGGCAGGCCGGGAGAAAAACTGTTTTTT.

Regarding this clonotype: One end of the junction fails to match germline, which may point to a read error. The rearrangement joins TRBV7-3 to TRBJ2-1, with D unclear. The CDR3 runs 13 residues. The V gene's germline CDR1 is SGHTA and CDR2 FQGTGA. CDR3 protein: CAGRDLRYNEQFF. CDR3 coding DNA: TGTGCCGGCAGAGACCTTAGATACAATGAGCAGTTCTTC.

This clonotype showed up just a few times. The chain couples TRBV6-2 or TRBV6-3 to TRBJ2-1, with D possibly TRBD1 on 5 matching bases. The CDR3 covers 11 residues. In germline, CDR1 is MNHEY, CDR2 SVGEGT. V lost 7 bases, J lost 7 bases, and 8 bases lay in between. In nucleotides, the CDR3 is TGTGCCAGCACAGGGTGGAATGAGCAGTTCTTC. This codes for CASTGWNEQFF.

In nucleotides, the CDR3 is TGTGCCAGCTCGGGGCTAACAGATACGCAGTATTTT. Residues: CASSGLTDTQYF. This rearrangement joins TRBV18 to TRBJ2-3; weak D call: TRBD1 (5 bases). This CDR3 comprises 12 residues. Germline CDR1 and CDR2: KGHSH and LQKENI. Trimming left V 6 bases short and J 3 bases short, with 7 bases between.

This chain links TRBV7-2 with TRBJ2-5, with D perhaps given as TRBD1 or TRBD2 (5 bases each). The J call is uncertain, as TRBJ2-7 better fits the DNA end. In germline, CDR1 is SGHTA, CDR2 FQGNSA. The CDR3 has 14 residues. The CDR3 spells CASSRRGSGYEQYF. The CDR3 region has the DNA TGTGCCAGCAGCCGCCGGGGCTCCGGCTACGAGCAGTACTTC.

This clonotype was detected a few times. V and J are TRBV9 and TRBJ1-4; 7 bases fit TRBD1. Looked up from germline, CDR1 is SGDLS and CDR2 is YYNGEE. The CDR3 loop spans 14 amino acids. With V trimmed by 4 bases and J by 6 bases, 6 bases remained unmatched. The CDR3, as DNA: TGTGCCAGCAGCCCCAGGGGGTCGGATGAAAAACTGTTTTTT. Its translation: CASSPRGSDEKLFF.

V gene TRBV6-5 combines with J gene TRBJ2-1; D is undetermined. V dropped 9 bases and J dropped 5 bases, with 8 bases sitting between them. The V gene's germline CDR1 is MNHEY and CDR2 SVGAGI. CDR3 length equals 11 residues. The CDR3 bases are TGTGCCAGTCAAGGCGACAATGAGCAGTTCTTC. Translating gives CASQGDNEQFF.

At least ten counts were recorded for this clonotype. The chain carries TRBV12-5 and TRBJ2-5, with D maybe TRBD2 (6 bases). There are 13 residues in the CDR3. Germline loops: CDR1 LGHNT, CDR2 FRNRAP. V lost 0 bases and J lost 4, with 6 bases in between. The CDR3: CASGLVGGETQYF. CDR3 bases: TGTGCTAGTGGTTTGGTGGGGGGAGAGACCCAGTACTTC.

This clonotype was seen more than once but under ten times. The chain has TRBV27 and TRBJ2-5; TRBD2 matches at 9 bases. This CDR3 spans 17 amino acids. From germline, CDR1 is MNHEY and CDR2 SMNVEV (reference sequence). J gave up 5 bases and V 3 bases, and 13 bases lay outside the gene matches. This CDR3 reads CASSFLASGKRGETQYF. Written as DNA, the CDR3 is TGTGCCAGCAGTTTTTTGGCTAGCGGGAAGAGGGGGGAGACCCAGTACTTC.

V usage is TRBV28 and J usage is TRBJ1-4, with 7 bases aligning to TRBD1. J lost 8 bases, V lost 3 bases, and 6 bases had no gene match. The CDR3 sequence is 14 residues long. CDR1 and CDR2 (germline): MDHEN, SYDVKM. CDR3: CASSFRAGGEKLFF. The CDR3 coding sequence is TGTGCCAGCAGTTTCCGGGCAGGGGGAGAAAAACTGTTTTTT.

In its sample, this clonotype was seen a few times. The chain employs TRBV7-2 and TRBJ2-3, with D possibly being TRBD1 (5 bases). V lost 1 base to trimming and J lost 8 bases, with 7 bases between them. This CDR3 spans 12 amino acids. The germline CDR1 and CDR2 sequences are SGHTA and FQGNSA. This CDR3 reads CASSLEGVTQYF. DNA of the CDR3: TGTGCCAGCAGCTTAGAAGGGGTTACGCAGTATTTT. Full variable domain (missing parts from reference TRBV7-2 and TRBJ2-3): GAGVSQSPSNKVTEKGKDVELRCDPISGHTALYWYRQSLGQGLEFLIYFQGNSAPDKSGLPSDRFSAERTGGSVSTLTIQRTQQEDSAVYLCASSLEGVTQYFGPGTRLTVL.

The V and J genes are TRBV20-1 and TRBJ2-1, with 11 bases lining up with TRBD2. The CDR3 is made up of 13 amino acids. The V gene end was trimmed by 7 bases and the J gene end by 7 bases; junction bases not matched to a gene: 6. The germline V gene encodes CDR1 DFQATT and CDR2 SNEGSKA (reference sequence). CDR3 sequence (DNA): TGCAGTGTTGTAGCGGGAGGGCCGAATGAGCAGTTCTTC. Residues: CSVVAGGPNEQFF.

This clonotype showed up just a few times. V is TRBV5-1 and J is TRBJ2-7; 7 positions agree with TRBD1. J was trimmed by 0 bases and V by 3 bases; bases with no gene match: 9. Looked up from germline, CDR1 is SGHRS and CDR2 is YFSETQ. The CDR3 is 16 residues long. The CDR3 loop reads CASSWRGTAYSYEQYF. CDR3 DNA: TGCGCCAGCAGCTGGAGAGGGACAGCCTACTCCTACGAGCAGTACTTC.

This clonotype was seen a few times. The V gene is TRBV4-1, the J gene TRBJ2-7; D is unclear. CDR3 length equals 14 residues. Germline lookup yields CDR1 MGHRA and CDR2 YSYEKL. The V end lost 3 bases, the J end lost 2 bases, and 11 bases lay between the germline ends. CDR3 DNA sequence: TGCGCCAGCAGCCAGTCCGGGCCTCCCTACGAGCAGTACTTC. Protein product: CASSQSGPPYEQYF.

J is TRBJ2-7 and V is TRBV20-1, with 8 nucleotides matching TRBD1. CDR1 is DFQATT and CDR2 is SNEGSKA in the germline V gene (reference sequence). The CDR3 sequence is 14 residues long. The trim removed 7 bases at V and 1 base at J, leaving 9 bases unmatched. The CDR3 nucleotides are TGCAGTGTAGCGCAGGGGGCTTCATCCTACGAGCAGTACTTC. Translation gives CSVAQGASSYEQYF.

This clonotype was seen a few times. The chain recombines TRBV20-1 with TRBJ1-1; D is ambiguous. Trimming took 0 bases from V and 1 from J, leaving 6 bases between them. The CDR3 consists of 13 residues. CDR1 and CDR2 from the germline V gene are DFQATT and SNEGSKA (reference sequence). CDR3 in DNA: TGCAGTGCTAGAGAATCCGGGAACACTGAAGCTTTCTTT. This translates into CSARESGNTEAFF.

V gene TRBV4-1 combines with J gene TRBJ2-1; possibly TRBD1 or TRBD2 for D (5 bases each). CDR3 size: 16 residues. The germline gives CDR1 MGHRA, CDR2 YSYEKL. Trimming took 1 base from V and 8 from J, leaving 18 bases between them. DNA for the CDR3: TGCGCCAGCAGCCAAGTACCGCAACCCAGGGACCATGAGCAGTTCTTC. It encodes CASSQVPQPRDHEQFF.

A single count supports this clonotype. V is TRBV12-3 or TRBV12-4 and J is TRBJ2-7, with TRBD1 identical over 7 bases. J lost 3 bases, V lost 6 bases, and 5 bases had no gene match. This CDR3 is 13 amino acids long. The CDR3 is CASRPGQLYEQYF. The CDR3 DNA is TGTGCCAGCAGGCCGGGACAGCTCTACGAGCAGTACTTC.

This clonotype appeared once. The CDR3 DNA is TGTGCCAGCAGCCACTTGAGGACACCAAGGACTGGGGCCAACGTCCTGACTTTC. It codes for CASSHLRTPRTGANVLTF. The chain joins TRBV7-2 to TRBJ2-6; D is perhaps TRBD1 (5 bases). The V end lost 5 bases, the J end lost 2 bases, and 19 bases lay between the germline ends. This CDR3 comprises 18 residues. Germline CDR1 and CDR2: SGHTA and FQGNSA.

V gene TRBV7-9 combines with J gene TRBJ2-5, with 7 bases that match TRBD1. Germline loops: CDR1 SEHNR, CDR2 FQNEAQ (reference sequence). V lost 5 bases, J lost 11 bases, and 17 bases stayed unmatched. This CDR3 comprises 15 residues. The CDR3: CASSPQGTVINEQYF. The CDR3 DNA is TGTGCCAGCAGCCCACAGGGGACGGTCATCAATGAGCAGTACTTC.

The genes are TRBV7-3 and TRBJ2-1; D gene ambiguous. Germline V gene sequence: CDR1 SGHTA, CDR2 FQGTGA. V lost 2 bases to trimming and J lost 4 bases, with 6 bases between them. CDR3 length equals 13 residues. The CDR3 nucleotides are TGTGCCAGCAGCTTAGCCCCATACAATGAGCAGTTCTTC. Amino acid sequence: CASSLAPYNEQFF.

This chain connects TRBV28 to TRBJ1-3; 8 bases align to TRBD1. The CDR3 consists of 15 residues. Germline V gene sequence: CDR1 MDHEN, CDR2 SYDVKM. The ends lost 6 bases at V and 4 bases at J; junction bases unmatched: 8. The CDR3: CASRSTDRAGNTIYF. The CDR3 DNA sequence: TGTGCCAGCAGATCAACGGACAGGGCCGGAAACACCATATATTTT.

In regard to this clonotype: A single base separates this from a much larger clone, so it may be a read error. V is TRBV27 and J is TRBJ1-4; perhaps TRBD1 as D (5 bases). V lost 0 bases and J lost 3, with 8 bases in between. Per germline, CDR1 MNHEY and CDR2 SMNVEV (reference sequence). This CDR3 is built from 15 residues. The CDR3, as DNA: TGTGCCAGCAGTTTATCGAGAGGGGCTAATGAAAAACTGTTTTTT. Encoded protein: CASSLSRGANEKLFF.

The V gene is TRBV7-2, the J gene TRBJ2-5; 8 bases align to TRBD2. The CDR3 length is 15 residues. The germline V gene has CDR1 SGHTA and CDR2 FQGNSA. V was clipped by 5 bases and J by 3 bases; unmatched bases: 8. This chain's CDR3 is CASSISGREEETQYF. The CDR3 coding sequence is TGTGCCAGCAGCATTTCCGGGAGGGAGGAAGAGACCCAGTACTTC.

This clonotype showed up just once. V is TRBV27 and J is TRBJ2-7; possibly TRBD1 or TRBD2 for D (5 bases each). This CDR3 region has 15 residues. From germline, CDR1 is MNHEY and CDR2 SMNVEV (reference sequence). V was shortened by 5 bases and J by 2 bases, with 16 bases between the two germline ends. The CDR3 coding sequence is TGTGCCAGCAGTATGCGACGGAGAGGGGCCTACGAGCAGTACTTC. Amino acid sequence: CASSMRRRGAYEQYF.

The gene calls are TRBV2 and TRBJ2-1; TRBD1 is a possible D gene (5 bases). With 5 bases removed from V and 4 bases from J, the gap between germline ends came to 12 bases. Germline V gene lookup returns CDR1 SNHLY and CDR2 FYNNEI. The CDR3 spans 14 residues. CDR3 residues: CASSRSQAYNEQFF. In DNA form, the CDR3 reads TGTGCCAGCAGTCGGTCACAGGCGTACAATGAGCAGTTCTTC.

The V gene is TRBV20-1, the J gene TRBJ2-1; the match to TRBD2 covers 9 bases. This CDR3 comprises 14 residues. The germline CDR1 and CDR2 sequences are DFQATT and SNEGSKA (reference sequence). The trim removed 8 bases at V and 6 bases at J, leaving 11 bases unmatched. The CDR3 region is CSSRPLAGSNEQFF. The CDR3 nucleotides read TGCAGTAGCCGACCTCTAGCGGGAAGCAATGAGCAGTTCTTC.